The source of this T cell receptor beta chain is a study of PD-1 blockade in classical Hodgkin lymphoma. Only in-frame clones appear in the TCRdb table, and some are missing; sequencing was by immunoSEQ multiplex PCR. The table records about 40,000 clones, around 86% of them present only once. This CDR3 contains 14 residues. The V gene's germline CDR1 is MNHNY and CDR2 SVGAGI (reference sequence). V dropped 4 bases and J dropped 6; count of bases not matched to a gene: 5. After autologous stem cell transplantation all patients relapsed, and prior brentuximab vedotin exposure differed between cohorts.

This sequence joins TRBV6-6 and TRBJ1-5; TRBD1 agrees at 8 bases. The receptor comes from a human donor with classical Hodgkin lymphoma. Sequencing was performed on peripheral blood mononuclear cells (PBMCs), taken at baseline. CDR3 DNA sequence: TGTGCCAGCAGTTCGGAGACAGGGGTTCAGCCCCAGCATTTT. It yields the protein CASSSETGVQPQHF.